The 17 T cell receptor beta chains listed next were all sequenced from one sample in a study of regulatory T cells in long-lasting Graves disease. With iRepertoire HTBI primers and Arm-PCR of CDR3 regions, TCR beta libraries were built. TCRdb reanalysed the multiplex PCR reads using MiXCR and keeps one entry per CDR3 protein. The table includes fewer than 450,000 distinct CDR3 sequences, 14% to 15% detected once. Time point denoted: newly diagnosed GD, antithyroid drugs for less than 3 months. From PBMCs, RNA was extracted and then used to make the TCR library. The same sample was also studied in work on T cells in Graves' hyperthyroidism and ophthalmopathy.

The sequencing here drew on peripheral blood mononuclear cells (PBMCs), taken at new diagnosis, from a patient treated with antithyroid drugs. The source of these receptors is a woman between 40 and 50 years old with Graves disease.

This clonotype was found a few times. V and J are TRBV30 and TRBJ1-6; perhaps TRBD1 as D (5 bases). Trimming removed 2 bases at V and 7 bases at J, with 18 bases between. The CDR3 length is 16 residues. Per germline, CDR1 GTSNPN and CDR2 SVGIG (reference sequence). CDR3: CAWSRKPDSSNSPLHF. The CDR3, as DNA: TGTGCCTGGAGTCGTAAACCCGACAGTTCGAATTCACCCCTCCACTTT.

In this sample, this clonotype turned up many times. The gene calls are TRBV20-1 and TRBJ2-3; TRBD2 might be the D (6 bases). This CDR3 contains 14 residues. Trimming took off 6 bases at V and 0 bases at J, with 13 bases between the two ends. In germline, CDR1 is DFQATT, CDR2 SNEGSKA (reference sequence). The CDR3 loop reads CSAGFSGSTDTQYF. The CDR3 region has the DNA TGCAGTGCCGGTTTTAGCGGTAGCACAGATACGCAGTATTTT.

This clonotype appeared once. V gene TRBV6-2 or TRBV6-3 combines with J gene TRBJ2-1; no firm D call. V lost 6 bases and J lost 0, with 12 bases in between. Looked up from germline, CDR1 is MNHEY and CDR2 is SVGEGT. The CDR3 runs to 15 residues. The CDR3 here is CASSRPRSSYNEQFF. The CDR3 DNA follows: TGTGCCAGCAGCCGACCTAGAAGCTCCTACAATGAGCAGTTCTTC.

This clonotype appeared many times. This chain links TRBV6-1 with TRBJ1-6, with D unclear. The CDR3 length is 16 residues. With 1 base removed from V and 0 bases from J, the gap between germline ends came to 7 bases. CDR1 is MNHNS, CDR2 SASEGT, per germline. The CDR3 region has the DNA TGTGCCAGCAGTGAAGACCAGAGCTCCTATAATTCACCCCTCCACTTT. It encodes CASSEDQSSYNSPLHF.

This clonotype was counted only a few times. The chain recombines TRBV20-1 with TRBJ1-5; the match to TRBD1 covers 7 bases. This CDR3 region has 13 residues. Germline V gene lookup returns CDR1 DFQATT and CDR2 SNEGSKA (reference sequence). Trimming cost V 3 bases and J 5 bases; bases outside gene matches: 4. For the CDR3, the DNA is TGCAGTGCTAGTGGAGGGGGCGATCAGCCCCAGCATTTT. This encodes CSASGGGDQPQHF.

The CDR3 loop reads CASSRERRGQGAGTGELFF. The CDR3 nucleotides are TGTGCCAGCAGCCGAGAACGACGCGGACAGGGGGCGGGCACCGGGGAGCTGTTTTTT. The chain carries TRBV3-1 and TRBJ2-2, with 11 bases aligning to TRBD1. After removal of 4 bases from V and 4 bases from J, the junction contained 14 bases not matched to a gene. The CDR3 has 19 amino acids. From germline, CDR1 is LGHDT and CDR2 YNNKEL (reference sequence). The whole variable domain, filled in from reference TRBV3-1 and TRBJ2-2, reads DTAVSQTPKYLVTQMGNDKSIKCEQNLGHDTMYWYKQDSKKFLKIMFSYNNKELIINETVPNRFSPKSPDKAHLNLHINSLELGDSAVYFCASSRERRGQGAGTGELFFGEGSRLTVL.

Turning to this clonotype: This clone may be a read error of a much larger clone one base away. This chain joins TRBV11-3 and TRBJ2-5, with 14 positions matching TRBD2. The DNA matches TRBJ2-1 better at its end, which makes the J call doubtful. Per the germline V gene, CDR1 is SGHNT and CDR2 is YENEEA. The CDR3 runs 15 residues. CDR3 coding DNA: TGTACCAGCACCTCCGGGACTAGCGGGAGTAATGAGCAGTTCTTC. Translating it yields CTSTSGTSGSNEQFF.

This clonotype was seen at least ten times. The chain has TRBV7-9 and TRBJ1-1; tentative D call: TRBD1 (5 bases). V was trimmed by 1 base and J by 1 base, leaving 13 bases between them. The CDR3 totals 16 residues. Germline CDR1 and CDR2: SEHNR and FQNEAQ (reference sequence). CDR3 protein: CASSLDQTERNTEAFF. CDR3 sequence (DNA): TGTGCCAGCAGCTTAGACCAGACAGAGCGGAACACTGAAGCTTTCTTT.

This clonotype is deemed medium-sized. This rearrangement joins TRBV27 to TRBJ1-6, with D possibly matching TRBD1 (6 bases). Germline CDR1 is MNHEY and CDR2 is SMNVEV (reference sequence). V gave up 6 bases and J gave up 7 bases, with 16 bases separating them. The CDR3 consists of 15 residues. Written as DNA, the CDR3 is TGTGCCAGCAGCCCCCCCCGGACAGTAAATTCACCCCTCCACTTT. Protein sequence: CASSPPRTVNSPLHF.

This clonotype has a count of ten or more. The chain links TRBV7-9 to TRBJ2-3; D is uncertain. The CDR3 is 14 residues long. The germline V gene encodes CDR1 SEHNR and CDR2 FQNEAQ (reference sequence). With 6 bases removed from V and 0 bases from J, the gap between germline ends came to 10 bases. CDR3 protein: CASSLKGSTDTQYF. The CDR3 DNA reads TGTGCCAGCAGTTTGAAGGGTAGCACAGATACGCAGTATTTT.

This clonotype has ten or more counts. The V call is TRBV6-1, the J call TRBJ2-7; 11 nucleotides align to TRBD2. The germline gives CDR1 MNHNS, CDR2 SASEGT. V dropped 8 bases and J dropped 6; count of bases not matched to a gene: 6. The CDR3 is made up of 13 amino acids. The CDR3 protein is CASRPGLAGEQYF. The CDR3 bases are TGTGCCAGCCGACCCGGACTAGCGGGCGAGCAGTACTTC.

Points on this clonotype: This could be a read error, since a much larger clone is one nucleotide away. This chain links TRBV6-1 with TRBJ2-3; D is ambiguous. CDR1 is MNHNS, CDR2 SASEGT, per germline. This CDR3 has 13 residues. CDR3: CAGRIDDPDTQYF. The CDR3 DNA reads TGTGCCGGCAGAATCGACGATCCAGATACGCAGTATTTT.

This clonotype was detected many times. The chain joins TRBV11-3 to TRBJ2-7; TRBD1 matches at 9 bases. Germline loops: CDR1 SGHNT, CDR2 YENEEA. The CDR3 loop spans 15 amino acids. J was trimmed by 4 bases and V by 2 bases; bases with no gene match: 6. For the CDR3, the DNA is TGTGCCAGCAGCTTACCGGCGACAGGGGGGTACGAGCAGTACTTC. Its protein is CASSLPATGGYEQYF.

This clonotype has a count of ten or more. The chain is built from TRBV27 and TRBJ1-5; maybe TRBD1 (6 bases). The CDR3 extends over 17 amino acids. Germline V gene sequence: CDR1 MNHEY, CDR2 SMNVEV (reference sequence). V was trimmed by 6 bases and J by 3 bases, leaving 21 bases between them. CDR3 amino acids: CASRSIRGGASNQPQHF. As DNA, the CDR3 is TGTGCCAGCAGGTCCATTAGGGGGGGCGCGTCCAATCAGCCCCAGCATTTT.

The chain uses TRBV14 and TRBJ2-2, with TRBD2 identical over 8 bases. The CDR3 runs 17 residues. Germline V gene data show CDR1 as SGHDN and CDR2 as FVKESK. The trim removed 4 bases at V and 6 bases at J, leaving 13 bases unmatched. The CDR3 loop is CASSLREFAGGSGELFF. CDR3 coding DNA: TGTGCCAGCAGCCTACGTGAGTTTGCGGGAGGATCCGGGGAGCTGTTTTTT.

The CDR3 here is CASSYSDKGGETQYF. DNA of the CDR3: TGTGCCAGCAGTTACTCCGATAAGGGGGGGGAGACCCAGTACTTC. The rearrangement joins TRBV6-9 to TRBJ2-5; tentatively, D is TRBD2 (7 bases). V gave up 3 bases and J gave up 5 bases, with 16 bases separating them. The CDR3 has 15 residues. Germline V gives CDR1 MNHGY, CDR2 SVAAGI.

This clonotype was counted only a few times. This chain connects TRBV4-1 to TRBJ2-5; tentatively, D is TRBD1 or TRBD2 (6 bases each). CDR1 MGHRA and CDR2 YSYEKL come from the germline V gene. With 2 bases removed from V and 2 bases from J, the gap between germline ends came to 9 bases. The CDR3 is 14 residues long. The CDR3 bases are TGCGCCAGCAGCCAAACAGGGACTCAAGAGACCCAGTACTTC. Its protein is CASSQTGTQETQYF.